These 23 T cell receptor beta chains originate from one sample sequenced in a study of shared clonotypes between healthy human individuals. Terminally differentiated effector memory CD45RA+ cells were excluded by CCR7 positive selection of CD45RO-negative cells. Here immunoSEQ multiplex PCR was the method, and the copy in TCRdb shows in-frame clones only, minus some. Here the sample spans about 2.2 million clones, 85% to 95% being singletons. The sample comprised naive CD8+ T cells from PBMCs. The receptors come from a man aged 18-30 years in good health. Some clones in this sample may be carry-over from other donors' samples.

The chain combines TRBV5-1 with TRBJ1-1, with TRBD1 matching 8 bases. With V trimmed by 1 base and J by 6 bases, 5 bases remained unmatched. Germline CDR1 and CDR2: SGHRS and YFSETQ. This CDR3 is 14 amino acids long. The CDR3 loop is CASSLPTGGAEAFF. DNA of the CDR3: TGCGCCAGCAGCTTGCCCACAGGGGGAGCTGAAGCTTTCTTT.

CDR3 residues: CASSVGTSGSTDTQYF. In nucleotides, the CDR3 is TGTGCCAGCAGCGTGGGGACTAGCGGGAGCACAGATACGCAGTATTTT. This chain uses TRBV7-6 with TRBJ2-3; 12 nucleotides match TRBD2. Per the germline V gene, CDR1 is SGHVS and CDR2 is FNYEAQ. This CDR3 is built from 16 residues. The V and J ends lost 5 bases and 0 bases, in that order; junction bases with no gene match: 3.

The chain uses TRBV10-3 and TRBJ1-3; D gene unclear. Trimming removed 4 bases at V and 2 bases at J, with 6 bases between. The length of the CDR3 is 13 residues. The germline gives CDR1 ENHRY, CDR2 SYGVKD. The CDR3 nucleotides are TGTGCCATCAGTGGGACCACTGGAAACACCATATATTTT. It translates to CAISGTTGNTIYF.

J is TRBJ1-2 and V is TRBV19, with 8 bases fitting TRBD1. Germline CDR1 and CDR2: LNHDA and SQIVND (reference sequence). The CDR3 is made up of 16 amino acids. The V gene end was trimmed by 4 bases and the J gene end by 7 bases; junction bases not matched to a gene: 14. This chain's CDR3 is CASSTDRGGGERGYTF. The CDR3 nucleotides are TGTGCCAGTAGTACCGACAGGGGTGGCGGTGAACGTGGCTACACCTTC.

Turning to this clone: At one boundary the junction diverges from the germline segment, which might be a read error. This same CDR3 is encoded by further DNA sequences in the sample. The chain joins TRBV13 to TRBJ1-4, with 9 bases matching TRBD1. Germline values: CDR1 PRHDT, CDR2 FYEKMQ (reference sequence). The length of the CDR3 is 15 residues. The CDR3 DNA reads TGCGCCAGCAGCCTCAAGACAGGGGGGGAAGAAAAACTGTTTTTT. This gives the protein CASSLKTGGEEKLFF.

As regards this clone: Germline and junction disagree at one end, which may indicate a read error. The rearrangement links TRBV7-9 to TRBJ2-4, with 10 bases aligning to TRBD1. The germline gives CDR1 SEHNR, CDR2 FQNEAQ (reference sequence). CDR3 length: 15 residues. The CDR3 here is CASSPGQGTQNIQYF. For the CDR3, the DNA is TGTGCCAGCAGCCCGGGACAGGGGACCCAAAATATTCAGTACTTC.

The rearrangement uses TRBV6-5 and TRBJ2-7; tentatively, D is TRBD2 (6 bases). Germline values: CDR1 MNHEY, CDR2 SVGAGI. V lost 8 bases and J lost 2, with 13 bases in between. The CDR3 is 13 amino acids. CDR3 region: CASRLGPTYEQYF. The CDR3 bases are TGTGCCAGCCGACTAGGCCCCACCTACGAGCAGTACTTC.

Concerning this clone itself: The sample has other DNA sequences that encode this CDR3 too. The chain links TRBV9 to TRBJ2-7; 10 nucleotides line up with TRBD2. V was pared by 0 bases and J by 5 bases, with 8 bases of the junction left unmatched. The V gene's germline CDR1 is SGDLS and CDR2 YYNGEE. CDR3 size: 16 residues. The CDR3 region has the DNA TGTGCCAGCAGCGTAGTAGCGGGAGGTGGGCTAGACGAGCAGTACTTC. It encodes CASSVVAGGGLDEQYF.

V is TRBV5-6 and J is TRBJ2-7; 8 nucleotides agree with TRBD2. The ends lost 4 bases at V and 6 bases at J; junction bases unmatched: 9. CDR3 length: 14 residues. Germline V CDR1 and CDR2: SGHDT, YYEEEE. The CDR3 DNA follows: TGTGCCAGCAGCCGGGGGGGCCTGCCGAGCGAGCAGTACTTC. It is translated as CASSRGGLPSEQYF.

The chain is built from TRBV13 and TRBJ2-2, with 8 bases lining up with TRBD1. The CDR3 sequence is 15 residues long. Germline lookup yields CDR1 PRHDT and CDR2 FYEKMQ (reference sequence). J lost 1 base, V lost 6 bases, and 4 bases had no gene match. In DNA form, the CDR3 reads TGTGCCAGCAGTGTGGGGACAGGGAACACCGGGGAGCTGTTTTTT. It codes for CASSVGTGNTGELFF.

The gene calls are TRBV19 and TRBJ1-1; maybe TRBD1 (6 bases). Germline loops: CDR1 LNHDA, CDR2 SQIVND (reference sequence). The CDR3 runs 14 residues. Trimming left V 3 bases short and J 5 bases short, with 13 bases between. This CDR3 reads CASSINGGGTEAFF. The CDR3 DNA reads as TGTGCCAGTAGTATTAACGGAGGGGGAACTGAAGCTTTCTTT.

CDR3 sequence: CASSLIGGTSRSGDTQYF. The CDR3 DNA follows: TGTGCCAGCAGTTTAATTGGGGGGACGAGCCGATCGGGGGATACGCAGTATTTT. This chain connects TRBV28 to TRBJ2-3; maybe TRBD2 (6 bases). The CDR3 totals 18 residues. The V end was cut by 2 bases, the J end by 6 bases, with 24 bases between. Germline V gene sequence: CDR1 MDHEN, CDR2 SYDVKM.

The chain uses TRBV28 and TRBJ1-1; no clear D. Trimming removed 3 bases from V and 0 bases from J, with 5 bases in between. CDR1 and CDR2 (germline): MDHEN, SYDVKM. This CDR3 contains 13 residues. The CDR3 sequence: CASSFHLNTEAFF. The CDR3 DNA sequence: TGTGCCAGCAGTTTTCACTTGAACACTGAAGCTTTCTTT.

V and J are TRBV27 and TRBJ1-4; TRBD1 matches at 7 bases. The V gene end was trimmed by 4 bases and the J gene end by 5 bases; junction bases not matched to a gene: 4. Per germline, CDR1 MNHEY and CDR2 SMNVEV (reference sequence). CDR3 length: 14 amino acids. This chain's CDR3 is CASSSDRRNEKLFF. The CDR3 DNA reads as TGTGCCAGCAGTTCGGACAGGCGGAATGAAAAACTGTTTTTT. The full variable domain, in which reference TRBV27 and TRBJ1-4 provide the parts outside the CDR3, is EAQVTQNPRYLITVTGKKLTVTCSQNMNHEYMSWYRQDPGLGLRQIYYSMNVEVTDKGDVPEGYKVSRKEKRNFPLILESPSPNQTSLYFCASSSDRRNEKLFFGSGTQLSVL.

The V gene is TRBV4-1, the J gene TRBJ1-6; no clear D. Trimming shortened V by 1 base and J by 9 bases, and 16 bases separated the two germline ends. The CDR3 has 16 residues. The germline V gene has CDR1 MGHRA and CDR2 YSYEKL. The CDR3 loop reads CASSQVGSLSISPLHF. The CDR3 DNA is TGCGCCAGCAGCCAAGTCGGTTCCTTAAGCATTTCACCCCTCCACTTT.

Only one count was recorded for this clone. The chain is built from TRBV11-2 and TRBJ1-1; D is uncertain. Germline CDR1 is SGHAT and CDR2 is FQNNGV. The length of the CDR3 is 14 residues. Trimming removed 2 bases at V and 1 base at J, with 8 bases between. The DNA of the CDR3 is TGTGCCAGCAGCTTATACGGGAAGAACACTGAAGCTTTCTTT. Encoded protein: CASSLYGKNTEAFF.

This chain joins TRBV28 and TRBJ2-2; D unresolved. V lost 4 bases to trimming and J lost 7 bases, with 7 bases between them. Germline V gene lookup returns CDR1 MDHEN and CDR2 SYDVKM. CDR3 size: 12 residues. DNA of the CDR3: TGTGCCAGCAGTTGGGGTAACGGGGAGCTGTTTTTT. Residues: CASSWGNGELFF.

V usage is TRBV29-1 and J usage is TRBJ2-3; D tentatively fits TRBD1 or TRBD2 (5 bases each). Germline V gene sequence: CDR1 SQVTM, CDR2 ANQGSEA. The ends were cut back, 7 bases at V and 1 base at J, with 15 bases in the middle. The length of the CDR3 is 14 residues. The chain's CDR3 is CSGGFGLGTDTQYF. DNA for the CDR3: TGCAGCGGGGGGTTTGGACTCGGCACAGATACGCAGTATTTT.

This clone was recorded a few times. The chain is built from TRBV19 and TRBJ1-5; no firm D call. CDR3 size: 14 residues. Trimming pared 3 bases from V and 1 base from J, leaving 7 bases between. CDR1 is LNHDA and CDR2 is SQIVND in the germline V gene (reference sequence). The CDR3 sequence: CASSMWVSNQPQHF. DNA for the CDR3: TGTGCCAGTAGTATGTGGGTGAGCAATCAGCCCCAGCATTTT.

The DNA of the CDR3 is TGTGCCAGCGCGGGTACAGATACGCAGTATTTT. Protein product: CASAGTDTQYF. This chain connects TRBV7-9 to TRBJ2-3; D might be TRBD2 (5 bases). This CDR3 region has 11 residues. V was clipped by 8 bases and J by 3 bases, with 6 bases between them. Germline V gene sequence: CDR1 SEHNR, CDR2 FQNEAQ (reference sequence).

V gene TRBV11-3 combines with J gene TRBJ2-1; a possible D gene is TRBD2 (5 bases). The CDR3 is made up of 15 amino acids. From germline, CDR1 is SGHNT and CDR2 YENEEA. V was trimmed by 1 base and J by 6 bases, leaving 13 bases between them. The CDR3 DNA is TGTGCCAGCAGCTTAGGAGTGGGAGAGAGCAATGAGCAGTTCTTC. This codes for CASSLGVGESNEQFF.

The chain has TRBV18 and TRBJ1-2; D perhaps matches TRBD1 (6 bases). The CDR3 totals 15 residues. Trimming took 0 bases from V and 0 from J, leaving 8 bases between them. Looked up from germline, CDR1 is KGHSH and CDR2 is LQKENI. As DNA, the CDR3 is TGTGCCAGCTCACCACCGGACAGCCCTAACTATGGCTACACCTTC. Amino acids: CASSPPDSPNYGYTF.

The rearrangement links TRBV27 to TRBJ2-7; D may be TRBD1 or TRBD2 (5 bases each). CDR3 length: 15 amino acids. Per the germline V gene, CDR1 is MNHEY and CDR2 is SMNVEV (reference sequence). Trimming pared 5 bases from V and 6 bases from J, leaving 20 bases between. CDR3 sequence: CASSARQFEAGEQYF. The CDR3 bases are TGTGCCAGCAGTGCCCGACAGTTCGAGGCGGGCGAGCAGTACTTC.